The clone carrying this T cell receptor beta chain has a handful of counts. The entry originates in a study of response to subunit inactivated influenza vaccine. The CDR3 loop spans 15 amino acids. Germline V CDR1 and CDR2: KGHSH, LQKENI. Germline trimming cut 3 bases from V and 5 bases from J; bases unmatched to any gene: 5. Each CDR3 protein is one row after TCRdb ran MiXCR on the RT-PCR reads. This table has some 540,000 distinct CDR3 sequences, approximately 20% appearing once. Separately, the same data were catalogued under a study of T cells expressing NK-cell markers. From that study: As the method of synthesis, 5'RACE template switching with UMIs yielded TCR beta cDNA. Seven of the eight sequenced donors were HCMV-seropositive; one was seronegative.

This sequence originates from a man aged 50 to 60 who received an inactivated influenza vaccine. The chain is built from TRBV18 and TRBJ2-2, with 8 bases fitting TRBD1. Sequencing used CD4+ T cells sorted from PBMCs, obtained 11 to 12 days after vaccination. The CDR3 loop reads CASSPGQVRTGELFF. In DNA, the CDR3 is TGTGCCAGCTCACCGGGACAGGTCCGAACCGGGGAGCTGTTTTTT. The full variable domain, completed using reference TRBV18 and TRBJ2-2, is NAGVMQNPRHLVRRRGQEARLRCSPMKGHSHVYWYRQLPEEGLKFMVYLQKENIIDESGMPKERFSAEFPKEGPSILRIQQVVRGDSAAYFCASSPGQVRTGELFFGEGSRLTVL.